A selection of T cell receptor beta chains follows, all from one sample in a study of T cell repertoires in cytomegalovirus infection. One entry per CDR3 protein results from TCRdb running MiXCR on the reads. The sample carries 180,000 or so distinct CDR3 sequences, approximately 18% recorded once. Sequenced material: CD8+ T cells from PBMCs. These receptors were collected from a human donor in good health (CMV status not recorded). Some clones in this sample may be carry-over from other donors' samples. CDR3s include the opening cysteine and the closing phenylalanine or tryptophan. The order of the fields is V gene, D gene, clone size, J gene, CDR3 DNA, CDR3 protein. The D gene is left open where the match is weak. A row's size may be missing; if present it is once, few, many or a size class.

V: TRBV12-3/TRBV12-4
D: NA
size: NA
J: TRBJ2-7
DNA: TGTGCCAGCAGTTTAGAGACCTACGAGCAGTACTTC
CDR3: CASSLETYEQYF

V: TRBV2
D: NA
size: NA
J: TRBJ1-5
DNA: TGTGCCAGCGGGGATACCCGGTTGGTCAATCAGCCCCAGCATTTT
CDR3: CASGDTRLVNQPQHF

V: TRBV14
D: TRBD1
size: NA
J: TRBJ2-2
DNA: TGTGCCAGCAGCCCGATCCGCTGGGACAGACATTCGAACACCGGGGAGCTGTTTTTT
CDR3: CASSPIRWDRHSNTGELFF

V: TRBV6-4
D: TRBD2
size: NA
J: TRBJ2-1
DNA: TGTGCCAGCAGTGACTCCGGGACTAACCCTGAGCAGTTCTTC
CDR3: CASSDSGTNPEQFF

V: TRBV6-6
D: NA
size: few
J: TRBJ2-7
DNA: TGTGCCAGCAGTGCTTTTCCGGGCGGACAGACGAATTCCTACGAGCAGTACTTC
CDR3: CASSAFPGGQTNSYEQYF

V: TRBV12-5
D: TRBD2
size: NA
J: TRBJ2-1
DNA: TGTGCTAGTGGTTCGGACTCTAGCGGGGTCGGTGAGCAGTTCTTC
CDR3: CASGSDSSGVGEQFF

V: TRBV5-6
D: TRBD1
size: NA
J: TRBJ1-1
DNA: TGTGCCAGCAGCCCAGGGACAGATGAAGCTTTCTTT
CDR3: CASSPGTDEAFF

V: TRBV4-1
D: NA
size: NA
J: TRBJ2-7
DNA: TGTGCCAGCAGCCAAGATTGGGGCTTGAACGAGCAGTACTTC
CDR3: CASSQDWGLNEQYF

V: TRBV5-1
D: TRBD1
size: few
J: TRBJ1-2
DNA: TGCGCCAGCAGTTCGACAGGGGGCGCGAACTATGGCTACACCTTC
CDR3: CASSSTGGANYGYTF

V: TRBV10-2
D: NA
size: medium-sized
J: TRBJ2-3
DNA: TGCGCCAGCAGGTCGGGGGCAGGAGATACGCAGTATTTT
CDR3: CASRSGAGDTQYF

V: TRBV12-3/TRBV12-4
D: NA
size: few
J: TRBJ1-2
DNA: TGTGCCAGCACCCCTCGGGGAATTATCCATGGCTACACCTTC
CDR3: CASTPRGIIHGYTF

V: TRBV19
D: NA
size: few
J: TRBJ1-5
DNA: TGTGCCAGTACCTCTGCCGCAGGTGGCAATCAGCCCCAGCATTTT
CDR3: CASTSAAGGNQPQHF

V: TRBV4-1
D: TRBD2
size: NA
J: TRBJ2-3
DNA: TGCGCCAGCGGACTAGCGGGGGGGGGTACAGATACGCAGTATTTT
CDR3: CASGLAGGGTDTQYF

V: TRBV29-1
D: TRBD2
size: few
J: TRBJ2-1
DNA: TGCAGCGTTGAAGATGGGACTAGCGGGAGTACCTACAATGAGCAGTTCTTC
CDR3: CSVEDGTSGSTYNEQFF

V: TRBV6-6
D: TRBD1
size: NA
J: TRBJ1-1
DNA: TGTGCCAGCAGTCAGGGGACAGGAGGTATGGCTTTCTTT
CDR3: CASSQGTGGMAFF

V: TRBV7-9
D: NA
size: few
J: TRBJ1-5
DNA: TGTGCCAGCAGCTTGCCGGGCACTAGCAATCAGCCCCAGCATTTT
CDR3: CASSLPGTSNQPQHF

V: TRBV6-6
D: TRBD2
size: few
J: TRBJ2-7
DNA: TGTGCCAGCAGTCGTTTCCGACTAGCGGGGACTACTCCTTCCTACGAGCAGTACTTC
CDR3: CASSRFRLAGTTPSYEQYF

V: TRBV7-8
D: TRBD2
size: many
J: TRBJ2-7
DNA: TGTGCCAGCAGCTTAGGGGTGAGCGGGATTAACGAGCAGTACTTC
CDR3: CASSLGVSGINEQYF

V: TRBV28
D: NA
size: few
J: TRBJ1-3
DNA: TGTGCCAGCAGTTTGGGGTCCACAAGAAGCTATGGAAACACCATATATTTT
CDR3: CASSLGSTRSYGNTIYF

V: TRBV28
D: TRBD1
size: NA
J: TRBJ1-1
DNA: TGTGCCAGCACAAATCCGACAGGGGATTACACTGAAGCTTTCTTT
CDR3: CASTNPTGDYTEAFF

V: TRBV9
D: NA
size: few
J: TRBJ1-1
DNA: TGTGCCAGCAGCGTCTCAGGTGTAGGGAAAACTGAAGCTTTCTTT
CDR3: CASSVSGVGKTEAFF

V: TRBV6-2/TRBV6-3
D: NA
size: few
J: TRBJ1-2
DNA: TGTGCCAGCAGTTACGGTGCCGAGAGCTATGGCTACACCTTC
CDR3: CASSYGAESYGYTF

V: TRBV6-2/TRBV6-3
D: NA
size: many
J: TRBJ1-2
DNA: TGTGCCAGCAGTTATGTGGAGGTCTATGGCTACACCTTC
CDR3: CASSYVEVYGYTF

V: TRBV12-3/TRBV12-4
D: NA
size: few
J: TRBJ2-7
DNA: TGTGCCAGCAGTCTCCCTGGGGGGTCTCACGAGCAGTACTTC
CDR3: CASSLPGGSHEQYF

V: TRBV7-2
D: NA
size: few
J: TRBJ1-1
DNA: TGTGCCAGCAGCCGATGGGGCTCCTCGAACACTGAAGCTTTCTTT
CDR3: CASSRWGSSNTEAFF

V: TRBV6-2/TRBV6-3
D: NA
size: few
J: TRBJ2-5
DNA: TGTGCCAGCAGTAAACTCGCTCCAAGGTACCAAGAGACCCAGTACTTC
CDR3: CASSKLAPRYQETQYF

V: TRBV7-9
D: NA
size: NA
J: TRBJ1-1
DNA: TGTGCCAGCAGCTTAGACGGGGTCCTGAGCGGTTTCTTT
CDR3: CASSLDGVLSGFF

V: TRBV12-3/TRBV12-4
D: NA
size: few
J: TRBJ1-2
DNA: TGTGCCACCTCCTGGGGGGGGGGCTATGGCTACACCTTC
CDR3: CATSWGGGYGYTF

V: TRBV7-9
D: NA
size: NA
J: TRBJ2-7
DNA: TGTGCCAGCAGCTTTCCCTCTAACTACGAGCAGTACTTC
CDR3: CASSFPSNYEQYF

V: TRBV27
D: NA
size: NA
J: TRBJ2-2
DNA: TGTGCCAGCAGTTCAGGATGGAGGGGCGGGGAGCTGTTTTTT
CDR3: CASSSGWRGGELFF

V: TRBV7-6
D: NA
size: few
J: TRBJ2-5
DNA: TGTGCCAGCAGCTTCAGACGGGGAGAAGAGACCCAGTACTTC
CDR3: CASSFRRGEETQYF